This record looks at one T cell receptor (beta chain) sequence and its context. Its antigen is unidentified. The entry originates in a study of cytomegalovirus exposure and HLA in healthy donors. Trimming took 1 base from V and 2 from J, leaving 9 bases between them. Germline V CDR1 and CDR2: MDHEN, SYDVKM. The CDR3 consists of 15 residues. The PCR made use of 60 Vbeta and 13 Jbeta primers. Original processing methods: Among the unique TCR beta chains that a later analysis counted, about 85 million in all, roughly 9.9 million were shared. Clones were sequenced by immunoSEQ multiplex PCR, and TCRdb holds only the in-frame ones, with some missing. V and J calls and clone size follow that table, whereas D and trimming were derived from the DNA. The profile covers 140,000 to 150,000 clones, with about 80% appearing a single time and around 4.3% taken by the ten largest. Whole-study findings and limits: In vitro experiments confirmed that three CMV-associated chains were specific for CMV antigens.

Sequenced: PBMCs. J is TRBJ1-5 and V is TRBV28; D possibly corresponds to TRBD1 (5 bases). The TCR originated in a man aged 35 to 55 in good health and CMV-seronegative. The CDR3 DNA follows: TGTGCCAGCAGTTTATCAGGGTATCGCAATCAGCCCCAGCATTTT. Amino acids: CASSLSGYRNQPQHF.